This TCR beta chain emerged from a study of cytomegalovirus exposure and HLA in healthy donors. Sequencing was performed with immunoSEQ multiplex PCR; in TCRdb, only in-frame clones are kept and a portion is missing. Among about 270,000 clones listed, just over 85% were seen once. The CDR3 has 16 amino acids. Losses at the gene ends were 4 bases for V and 8 bases for J; bases not matched to a gene: 9. Germline CDR1 and CDR2: SGHRS and YFSETQ. Sequenced sample: PBMCs. This clonotype was sampled from a woman aged 18-30 years in good health and CMV-seronegative. The rearrangement joins TRBV5-1 to TRBJ1-4; 12 bases are a match to TRBD1. For the CDR3, the DNA is TGCGCCAGCAGCGATCGGGACAGGGGGCAATTGGAAAAACTGTTTTTT. Amino acids: CASSDRDRGQLEKLFF.